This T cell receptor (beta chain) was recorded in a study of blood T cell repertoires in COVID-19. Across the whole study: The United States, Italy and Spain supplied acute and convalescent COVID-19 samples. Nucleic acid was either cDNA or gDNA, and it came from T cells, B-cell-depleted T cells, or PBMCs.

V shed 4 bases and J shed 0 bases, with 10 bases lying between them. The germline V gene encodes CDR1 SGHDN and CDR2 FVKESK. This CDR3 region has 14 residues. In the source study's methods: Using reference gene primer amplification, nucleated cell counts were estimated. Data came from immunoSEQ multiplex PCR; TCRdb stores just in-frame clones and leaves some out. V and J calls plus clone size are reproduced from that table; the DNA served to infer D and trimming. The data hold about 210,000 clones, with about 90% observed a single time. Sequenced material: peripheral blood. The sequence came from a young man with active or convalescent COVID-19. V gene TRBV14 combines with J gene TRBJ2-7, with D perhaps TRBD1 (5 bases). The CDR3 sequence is CASSRHQGSYEQYF. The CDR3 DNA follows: TGTGCCAGCAGCCGCCACCAGGGCTCCTACGAGCAGTACTTC.